Here is one T cell receptor beta chain with its context. No antigen is known for it. 13 Jbeta primers and 60 Vbeta primers were used for the PCR. Here immunoSEQ multiplex PCR was the method, and the copy in TCRdb shows in-frame clones only, minus some. This table holds over 150,000 clones, around 90% found once. These data belong to a study of cytomegalovirus exposure and HLA in healthy donors. Study outcomes and limitations: Immune exposure information comprised only CMV serostatus.

J lost 4 bases, V lost 6 bases, and 6 bases had no gene match. CDR1 is SGHDT, CDR2 YYEEEE, per germline. This CDR3 is 13 amino acids long. Sequenced material: PBMCs. This chain connects TRBV5-6 to TRBJ1-2; TRBD1 aligns across 7 bases. The sequence was collected from a woman in her twenties or thirties in good health and CMV-seronegative. CDR3 residues: CASNPDRVYGYTF. CDR3 DNA sequence: TGTGCCAGCAACCCAGACAGGGTCTATGGCTACACCTTC.